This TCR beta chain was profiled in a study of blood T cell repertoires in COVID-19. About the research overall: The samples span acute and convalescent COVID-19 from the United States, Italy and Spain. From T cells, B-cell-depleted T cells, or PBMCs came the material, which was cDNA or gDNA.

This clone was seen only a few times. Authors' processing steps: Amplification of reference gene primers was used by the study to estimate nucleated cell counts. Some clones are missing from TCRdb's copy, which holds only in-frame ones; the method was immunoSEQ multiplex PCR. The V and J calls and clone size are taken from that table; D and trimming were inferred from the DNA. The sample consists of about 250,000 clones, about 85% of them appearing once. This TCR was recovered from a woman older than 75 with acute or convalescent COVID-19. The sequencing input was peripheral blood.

DNA of the CDR3: TGTGCCAGCAGCTCGGCTAAGGGAGGGGAACTGATCTATGGCTACACCTTC. Encoded protein: CASSSAKGGELIYGYTF. The V gene is TRBV5-6, the J gene TRBJ1-2, with D possibly being TRBD1 (5 bases). CDR3 length: 17 amino acids. Germline V lookup: CDR1 SGHDT, CDR2 YYEEEE. V was shortened by 3 bases and J by 4 bases, with 22 bases between the two germline ends. Full variable domain (outside the CDR3, taken from reference TRBV5-6 and TRBJ1-2): DAGVTQSPTHLIKTRGQQVTLRCSPKSGHDTVSWYQQALGQGPQFIFQYYEEEERQRGNFPDRFSGHQFPNYSSELNVNALLLGDSALYLCASSSAKGGELIYGYTFGSGTRLTVV.